A selection of T cell receptor beta chains follows, all from one sample in a study of cytomegalovirus exposure and HLA in healthy donors. The table came from immunoSEQ multiplex PCR; TCRdb's copy has only in-frame clones and leaves some out. Among under 150,000 clones listed, 65% to 85% were seen once. The sequencing sample was made of PBMCs. The receptors were gathered from a male donor in good health and CMV-seronegative. Each CDR3 is given without its conserved first and last residue. Fields, in order: J gene, V gene, CDR3 protein.

j_gene: .
v_gene: TRBV27
CDR3aa: ASRDTSYEQY

j_gene: TRBJ2-1
v_gene: TRBV6-5
CDR3aa: ASTGNYNEQF

j_gene: TRBJ1-2
v_gene: TRBV4-3
CDR3aa: ASSHQGENLGYT

j_gene: TRBJ1-1
v_gene: TRBV2
CDR3aa: ASTGRGVNTEAF

j_gene: TRBJ2-2
v_gene: TRBV19
CDR3aa: ASTSIAGAGELF

j_gene: TRBJ2-7
v_gene: TRBV27
CDR3aa: ASSMIREGLEQY

j_gene: TRBJ2-3
v_gene: TRBV30
CDR3aa: AWRLAGDTDTQY

j_gene: TRBJ2-1
v_gene: TRBV5-6
CDR3aa: ASSLLAGGSEQF

j_gene: TRBJ2-5
v_gene: TRBV7-6
CDR3aa: ASSFRDRGGSETQY

j_gene: TRBJ2-3
v_gene: TRBV9
CDR3aa: ASSPPRAGSDTQY

j_gene: TRBJ2-2
v_gene: TRBV19
CDR3aa: ASRLAGGLEAGELF

j_gene: TRBJ2-5
v_gene: TRBV27
CDR3aa: ASSFPEETQY

j_gene: TRBJ2-3
v_gene: TRBV7-3
CDR3aa: ASSLPFGGNADTQY

j_gene: TRBJ2-3
v_gene: TRBV9
CDR3aa: ASSVASGASTDTQY

j_gene: TRBJ2-5
v_gene: TRBV19
CDR3aa: ASSISGSDETQY

j_gene: TRBJ2-7
v_gene: TRBV12-5
CDR3aa: ASLRGYDEQY

j_gene: TRBJ1-5
v_gene: TRBV5-5
CDR3aa: ASSFGTGYQPQH

j_gene: TRBJ2-7
v_gene: TRBV7-7
CDR3aa: ASSRGGREGFLSSYEQY

j_gene: TRBJ1-1
v_gene: TRBV6-6
CDR3aa: ASSYSPGQSNTEAF

j_gene: TRBJ2-5
v_gene: TRBV7-2
CDR3aa: ASRPRAAGAGETQY

j_gene: TRBJ2-2
v_gene: TRBV11-2
CDR3aa: ASSFGLARGRTGELF

j_gene: TRBJ2-7
v_gene: TRBV4-3
CDR3aa: ASSHSTGTGSHEQY

j_gene: TRBJ2-7
v_gene: TRBV6-6
CDR3aa: ASSFTPVHEQY

j_gene: TRBJ2-4
v_gene: TRBV2
CDR3aa: ASTGLAGWY

j_gene: TRBJ1-5
v_gene: TRBV4-3
CDR3aa: ASSQESGDSNQPQH

j_gene: TRBJ1-2
v_gene: TRBV19
CDR3aa: ASKPDKILNYGYT

j_gene: TRBJ1-2
v_gene: TRBV11-2
CDR3aa: ALTAADYGYT

j_gene: TRBJ2-6
v_gene: TRBV5-4
CDR3aa: ASTVGGQGASGANVLT

j_gene: TRBJ1-2
v_gene: TRBV5-6
CDR3aa: ASSRDRTHGYT

j_gene: TRBJ1-2
v_gene: TRBV30
CDR3aa: AWARDTVGYGYT

j_gene: TRBJ2-7
v_gene: TRBV5-1
CDR3aa: ASSSGTALKPGTYEQY

j_gene: TRBJ2-2
v_gene: TRBV6-4
CDR3aa: ASSQRGDTTGELF

j_gene: TRBJ2-2
v_gene: TRBV5-4
CDR3aa: ASSSGLAERSRELF

j_gene: TRBJ2-5
v_gene: TRBV27
CDR3aa: ASSPSGRLLGETQY

j_gene: TRBJ2-7
v_gene: TRBV7-2
CDR3aa: ASSVDSGPYEQY

j_gene: TRBJ2-4
v_gene: TRBV5-8
CDR3aa: ASSPRPARNIQY

j_gene: TRBJ2-3
v_gene: TRBV6-1
CDR3aa: ASSEGPLGRGPTDTQY

j_gene: TRBJ2-3
v_gene: TRBV28
CDR3aa: ASTRAGGRDTQY

j_gene: TRBJ2-7
v_gene: TRBV7-2
CDR3aa: ASSFGSVPYEQY

j_gene: TRBJ1-1
v_gene: TRBV27
CDR3aa: ASSQTGAPEAF

j_gene: TRBJ2-3
v_gene: TRBV29-1
CDR3aa: SVESGWGGTDTQY

j_gene: TRBJ2-1
v_gene: TRBV5-1
CDR3aa: ASSPSGSNEQF

j_gene: TRBJ2-7
v_gene: TRBV7-2
CDR3aa: ASSQVGSSYEQY

j_gene: TRBJ1-2
v_gene: TRBV5-5
CDR3aa: ASSYSRNYGYT

j_gene: TRBJ1-1
v_gene: TRBV4-2
CDR3aa: ASSPWGLFGGSGAF

j_gene: TRBJ2-5
v_gene: TRBV20-1
CDR3aa: SARSGETQY

j_gene: TRBJ1-2
v_gene: TRBV5-6
CDR3aa: ASSSTGNYGYT

j_gene: TRBJ2-7
v_gene: TRBV5-1
CDR3aa: ASSPETGAPYEQY

j_gene: TRBJ2-2
v_gene: TRBV7-9
CDR3aa: ASSDTGLAGPLGGELF